This T cell receptor (beta chain) emerged from a study of CD8 T cells in Susac syndrome. Random hexamers served to reverse transcribe about 0.5 to 1 ug RNA. TCRdb passed the immunoSEQ multiplex PCR reads through MiXCR, listing each CDR3 protein once. This table has around 120,000 distinct CDR3 sequences, around 94% appearing once. Patients with stable or active relapsing-remitting disease, all of them treatment-naive, made up the multiple sclerosis controls. TEMRA cells were enriched by FACS, and CD4+ and CD8+ T cells were negatively isolated. V was clipped by 8 bases and J by 2 bases, with 12 bases between them. Germline V lookup: CDR1 MNHEY, CDR2 SVGEGT. The CDR3 is made up of 13 amino acids.

Sequencing input: CD4+ T cells from PBMCs. The TCR originated in a human donor with multiple sclerosis. This sequence joins TRBV6-2 or TRBV6-3 and TRBJ1-1; a possible D gene is TRBD1 (6 bases). CDR3 DNA sequence: TGTGCCAGCTCCCAGGGGCCCAACACTGAAGCTTTCTTT. The encoded protein is CASSQGPNTEAFF.